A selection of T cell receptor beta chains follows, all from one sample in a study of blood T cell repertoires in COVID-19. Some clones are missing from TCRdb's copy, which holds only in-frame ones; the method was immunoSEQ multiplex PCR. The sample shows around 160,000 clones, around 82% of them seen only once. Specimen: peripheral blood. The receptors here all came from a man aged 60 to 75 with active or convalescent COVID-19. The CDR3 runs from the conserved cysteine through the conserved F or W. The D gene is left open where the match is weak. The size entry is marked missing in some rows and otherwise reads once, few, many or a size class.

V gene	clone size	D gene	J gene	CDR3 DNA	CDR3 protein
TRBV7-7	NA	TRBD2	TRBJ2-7	TGTGCCAGCAGCCCCGGGGCCCGGGGGGACGAGCAGTACTTC	CASSPGARGDEQYF
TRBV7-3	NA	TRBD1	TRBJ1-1	TGTGCCAGCAGCCTCTGGGGGACAGGGAGAACTGAAGCTTTCTTT	CASSLWGTGRTEAFF
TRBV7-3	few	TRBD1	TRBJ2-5	TGTGCCAGCAGCTTAGGAACAGGGGGGACCCAGTACTTC	CASSLGTGGTQYF
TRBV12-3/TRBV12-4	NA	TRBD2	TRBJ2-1	TGTGCCAGCAGTTTAGGAGGGACTAGGCAGTTCTTC	CASSLGGTRQFF
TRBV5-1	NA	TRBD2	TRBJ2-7	TGCGCCAGCAGCCAACTAGCGGGCCGTACCGGGACCGGCAGGTCGTACGAGCAGTACTTC	CASSQLAGRTGTGRSYEQYF
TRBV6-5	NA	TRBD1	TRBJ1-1	TGTGCCAGCAGCCCAAGACAGGGAGGTAGCACTGAAGCTTTCTTT	CASSPRQGGSTEAFF
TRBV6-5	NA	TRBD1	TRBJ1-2	TGTGCCAGCAGTTCCGCGGGACAGGGGGTTAATGGCTACACCTTC	CASSSAGQGVNGYTF
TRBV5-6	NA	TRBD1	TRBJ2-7	TGTGCCAGCAGCTTCCGGCAGGGGGTCTACGAGCAGTACTTC	CASSFRQGVYEQYF
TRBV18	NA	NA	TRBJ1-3	TGTGCCAGCTCACCCAACCTCGATTCGGGTGGAAACACCATATATTTT	CASSPNLDSGGNTIYF
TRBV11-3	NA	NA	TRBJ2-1	TGTGCCAGCCGGAGGGGGAGGGGGAAAGACAATGAGCAGTTCTTC	CASRRGRGKDNEQFF
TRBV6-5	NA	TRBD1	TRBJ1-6	TGTGCCAGCAAAAGGGGGCAGAATTCACCCCTCCACTTT	CASKRGQNSPLHF
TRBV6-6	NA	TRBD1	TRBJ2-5	TGTGCCAGCAGTTACTCACCGGGACAGTATCGGGAGACCCAGTACTTC	CASSYSPGQYRETQYF
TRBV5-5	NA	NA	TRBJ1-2	TGTGCCAGCAGCTTGGAACAGGCATCCTATGGCTACACCTTC	CASSLEQASYGYTF
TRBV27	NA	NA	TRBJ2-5	TGTGCCAGCAGTTTATCCGGGGGGCAATATGAGACCCAGTACTTC	CASSLSGGQYETQYF
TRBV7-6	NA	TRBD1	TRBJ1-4	TGTGCCAGCAGCTTACAGGGGGCGGCGGGTGAAAAACTGTTTTTT	CASSLQGAAGEKLFF
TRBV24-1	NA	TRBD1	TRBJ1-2	TGTGCCACCAGTGATGCGGACAGGGGAAGTGGGAACTATGGCTACACCTTC	CATSDADRGSGNYGYTF
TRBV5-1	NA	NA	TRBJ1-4	TGCGCCAGCAGCTTGGGGGCAGTCGTGAAAGAAAAACTGTTTTTT	CASSLGAVVKEKLFF
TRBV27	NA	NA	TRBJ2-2	TGTGCCAGCAGTCCCCCGCGGAGGGTAGGCACCGGGGAGCTGTTTTTT	CASSPPRRVGTGELFF
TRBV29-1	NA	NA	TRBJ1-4	TGCAGCGTTGGTGGCCAGGGGAATGAAAAACTGTTTTTT	CSVGGQGNEKLFF
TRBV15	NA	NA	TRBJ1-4	TGTGCCACCAGCAGAGTAGTTGCGAATGAAAAACTGTTTTTT	CATSRVVANEKLFF
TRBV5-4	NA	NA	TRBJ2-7	TGTGCCAGCAGCTTGGAAAGGGGGAAAGGCTACGAGCAGTACTTC	CASSLERGKGYEQYF
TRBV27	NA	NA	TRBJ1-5	TGTGCCAGCAGTTTTAGACAGTTCAATCAGCCCCAGCATTTT	CASSFRQFNQPQHF
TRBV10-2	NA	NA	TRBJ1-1	TGCGCCAGCAGTGTAGGGATGGAGGTGAACACTGAAGCTTTCTTT	CASSVGMEVNTEAFF
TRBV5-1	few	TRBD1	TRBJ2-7	TGCGCCAGCAGCTTGACCGGGACAGGGGCCTACGAGCAGTACTTC	CASSLTGTGAYEQYF